This T cell receptor (beta chain) originates from a study of immune evolution from preneoplasia to lung adenocarcinoma. Notes on the study in general: From normal lung to invasive adenocarcinoma, top clone frequencies appeared to decrease.

Patients had resection in Japan or China between about 2013 and 2017. CDR1 SGDLS and CDR2 YYNGEE come from the germline V gene. V was shortened by 1 base and J by 1 base, with 11 bases between the two germline ends. CDR3 length equals 16 residues. This clone was found once. Its antigen is still unknown. TCRdb's copy holds only in-frame clones and misses some; the assay was immunoSEQ multiplex PCR. The table records around 3,600 clones, 76% of them present only once. The chain is built from TRBV9 and TRBJ2-2; D might be TRBD1 or TRBD2, each matching 6 bases. The sequence was obtained from a person aged 65-85 years with lung adenocarcinoma. The specimen was FFPE minimally invasive lung adenocarcinoma tissue. The CDR3 DNA reads as TGTGCCAGCAGCGTACGTGGGGGGCTGAACACCGGGGAGCTGTTTTTT. It is translated as CASSVRGGLNTGELFF.